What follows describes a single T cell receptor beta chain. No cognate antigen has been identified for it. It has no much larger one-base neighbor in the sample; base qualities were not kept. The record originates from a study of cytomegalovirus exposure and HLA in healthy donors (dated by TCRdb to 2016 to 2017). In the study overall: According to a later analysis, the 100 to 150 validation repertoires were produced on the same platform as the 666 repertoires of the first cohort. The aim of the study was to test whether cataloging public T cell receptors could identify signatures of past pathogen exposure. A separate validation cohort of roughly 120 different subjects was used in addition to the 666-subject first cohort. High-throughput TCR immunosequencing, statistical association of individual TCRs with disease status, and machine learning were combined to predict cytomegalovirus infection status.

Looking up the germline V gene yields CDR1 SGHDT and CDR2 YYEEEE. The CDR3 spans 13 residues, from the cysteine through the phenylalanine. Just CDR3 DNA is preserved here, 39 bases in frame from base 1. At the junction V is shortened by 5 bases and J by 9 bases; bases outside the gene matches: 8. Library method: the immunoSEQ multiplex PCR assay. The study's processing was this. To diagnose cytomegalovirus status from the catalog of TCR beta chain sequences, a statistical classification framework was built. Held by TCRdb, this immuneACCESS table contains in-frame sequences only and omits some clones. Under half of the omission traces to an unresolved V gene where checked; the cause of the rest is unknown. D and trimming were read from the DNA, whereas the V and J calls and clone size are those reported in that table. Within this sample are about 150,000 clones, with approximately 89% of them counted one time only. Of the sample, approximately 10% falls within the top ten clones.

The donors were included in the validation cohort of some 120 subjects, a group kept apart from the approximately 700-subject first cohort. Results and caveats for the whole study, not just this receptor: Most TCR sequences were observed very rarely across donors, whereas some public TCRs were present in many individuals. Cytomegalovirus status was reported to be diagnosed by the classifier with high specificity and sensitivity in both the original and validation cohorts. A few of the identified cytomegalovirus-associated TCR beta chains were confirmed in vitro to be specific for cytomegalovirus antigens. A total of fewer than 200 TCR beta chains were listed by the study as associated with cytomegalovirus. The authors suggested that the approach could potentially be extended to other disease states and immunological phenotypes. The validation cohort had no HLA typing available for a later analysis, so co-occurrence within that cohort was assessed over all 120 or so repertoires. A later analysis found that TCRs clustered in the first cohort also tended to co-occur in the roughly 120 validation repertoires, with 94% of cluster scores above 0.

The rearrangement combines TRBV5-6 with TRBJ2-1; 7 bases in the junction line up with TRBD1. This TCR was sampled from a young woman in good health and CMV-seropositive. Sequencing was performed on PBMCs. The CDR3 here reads CASRKGTVTEQFF. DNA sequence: TGTGCCAGCAGAAAGGGGACAGTCACTGAGCAGTTCTTC.